A single T cell receptor (beta chain) is shown here with its context. The V end lost 4 bases, the J end lost 5 bases, and 14 bases lay between the germline ends. The CDR3 is made up of 15 amino acids. Germline V CDR1 and CDR2: MNHEY, SMNVEV (reference sequence). This record belongs to a study of blood T cell repertoires in COVID-19. Study overall: Sources were T cells, B-cell-depleted T cells, or PBMCs; the material itself was cDNA or gDNA.

Original data processing: By means of reference gene primer amplification, nucleated cell counts were estimated. Repertoires were generated with immunoSEQ multiplex PCR, while TCRdb's copy carries only in-frame clones and drops some. That table supplies the V and J calls and clone size; D and trimming were determined from the DNA. The table records some 260,000 clones, over 75% of them present only once. The receptor's source is a woman in her 30s with acute or convalescent COVID-19. This chain links TRBV27 with TRBJ1-4; D is unresolved. The sample comprised peripheral blood. As DNA, the CDR3 is TGTGCCAGCAGTTCCCGACAAGCAATAAATGAAAAACTGTTTTTT. Amino acid sequence: CASSSRQAINEKLFF.